This T cell receptor (beta chain) was captured in a study of T cells in Graves' hyperthyroidism and ophthalmopathy. Graves' hyperthyroidism was deemed stable absent ophthalmopathy progression within 18 months. Cells are PBMCs isolated from 9 to 10 ml of fresh blood. General study points: Model output signaled ophthalmopathy a median roughly 6.5 months ahead of onset. Most expanded thyroid clonotypes above 0.001 recurred in blood.

This clonotype has more than one count but fewer than ten. Its antigen is currently unknown. Given a much more abundant clone one base away, this may be a read error. From RNA transcripts, TCR beta CDR3 regions were amplified. Carried out on the TCR CDR3, a first-round RT-PCR used the HTBI primer set. TCRdb processed the multiplex PCR reads anew with MiXCR; each CDR3 protein has one entry. The sample consists of hundreds of thousands of distinct CDR3 sequences, 14% of them appearing once. This TCR was sampled from a woman under 30 with Graves' hyperthyroidism. Specimen: blood.

The CDR3, as DNA: TGTACCTGGAGTGTACGCGGGTCGACCTACGAGCAGTACTTC. This translates into CTWSVRGSTYEQYF. The V and J genes are TRBV30 and TRBJ2-7; D might be TRBD2 (5 bases). The germline CDR1 and CDR2 sequences are GTSNPN and SVGIG (reference sequence). CDR3 length: 14 amino acids.